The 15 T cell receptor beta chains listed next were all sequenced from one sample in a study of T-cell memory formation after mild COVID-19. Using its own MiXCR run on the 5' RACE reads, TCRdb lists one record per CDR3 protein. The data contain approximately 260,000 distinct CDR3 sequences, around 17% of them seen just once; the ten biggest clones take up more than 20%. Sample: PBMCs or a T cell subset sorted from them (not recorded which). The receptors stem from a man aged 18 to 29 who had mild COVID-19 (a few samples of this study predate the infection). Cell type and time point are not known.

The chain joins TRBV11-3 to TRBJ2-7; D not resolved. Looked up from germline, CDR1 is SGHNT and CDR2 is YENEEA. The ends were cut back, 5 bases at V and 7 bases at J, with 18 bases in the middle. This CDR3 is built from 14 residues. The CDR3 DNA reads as TGTGCCAGCAGCCTCCGTTGGCCCTCCAGGGAGCAGTACGTC. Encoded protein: CASSLRWPSREQYV.

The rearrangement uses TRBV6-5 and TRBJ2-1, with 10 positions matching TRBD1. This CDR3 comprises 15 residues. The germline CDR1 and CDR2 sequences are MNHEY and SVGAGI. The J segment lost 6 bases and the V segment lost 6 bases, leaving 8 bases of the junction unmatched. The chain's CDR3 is CASSAGQGVINEQFF. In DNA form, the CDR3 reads TGTGCCAGCAGCGCAGGACAGGGGGTCATCAATGAGCAGTTCTTC.

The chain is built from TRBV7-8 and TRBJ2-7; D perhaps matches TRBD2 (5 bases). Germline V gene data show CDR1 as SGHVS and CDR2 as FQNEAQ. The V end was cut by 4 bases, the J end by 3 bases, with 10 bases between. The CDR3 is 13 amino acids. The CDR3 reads CASSYRAGYEQYV. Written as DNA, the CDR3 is TGTGCCAGCAGCTACCGGGCGGGCTACGAGCAGTACGTC.

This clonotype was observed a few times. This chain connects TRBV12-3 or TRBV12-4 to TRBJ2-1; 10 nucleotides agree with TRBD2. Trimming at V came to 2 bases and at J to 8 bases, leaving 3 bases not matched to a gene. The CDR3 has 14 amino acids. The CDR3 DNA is TGTGCCAGCAGTTTAAGCGGGGGGGCAGATGAGCAGTTCTTC. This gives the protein CASSLSGGADEQFF.

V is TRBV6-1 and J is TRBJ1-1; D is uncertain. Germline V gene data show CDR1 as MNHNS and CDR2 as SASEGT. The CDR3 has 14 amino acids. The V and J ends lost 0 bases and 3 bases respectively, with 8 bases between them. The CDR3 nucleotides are TGTGCCAGCAGTGAAGCATTGACGTACACTGAAGCTTTCTTT. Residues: CASSEALTYTEAFF.

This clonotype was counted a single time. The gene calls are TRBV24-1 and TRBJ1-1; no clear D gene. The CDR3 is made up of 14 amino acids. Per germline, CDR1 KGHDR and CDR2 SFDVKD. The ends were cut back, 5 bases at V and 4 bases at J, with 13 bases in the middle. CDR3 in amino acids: CATSGSDTTTEAFF. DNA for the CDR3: TGTGCCACCAGTGGTTCGGATACGACCACTGAAGCTTTCTTT.

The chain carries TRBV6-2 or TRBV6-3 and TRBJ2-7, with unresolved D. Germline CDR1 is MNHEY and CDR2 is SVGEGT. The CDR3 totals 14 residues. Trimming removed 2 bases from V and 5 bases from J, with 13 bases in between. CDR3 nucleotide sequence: TGTGCCAGCAGTTACCCCGGGCGAAAGGACGAGCAGTACTTC. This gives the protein CASSYPGRKDEQYF.

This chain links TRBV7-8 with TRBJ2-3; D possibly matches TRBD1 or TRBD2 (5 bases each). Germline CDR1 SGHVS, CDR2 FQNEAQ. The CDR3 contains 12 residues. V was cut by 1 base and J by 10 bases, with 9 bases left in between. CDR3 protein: CASSLVGVSQYF. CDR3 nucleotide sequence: TGTGCCAGCAGCTTAGTGGGGGTATCGCAGTATTTT.

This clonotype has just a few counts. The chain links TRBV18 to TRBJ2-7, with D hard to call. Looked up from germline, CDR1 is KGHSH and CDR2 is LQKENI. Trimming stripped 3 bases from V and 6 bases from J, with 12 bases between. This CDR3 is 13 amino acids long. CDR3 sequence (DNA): TGTGCCAGCTCACCCCGACCGATAAGCGAGCAGTACGTC. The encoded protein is CASSPRPISEQYV.

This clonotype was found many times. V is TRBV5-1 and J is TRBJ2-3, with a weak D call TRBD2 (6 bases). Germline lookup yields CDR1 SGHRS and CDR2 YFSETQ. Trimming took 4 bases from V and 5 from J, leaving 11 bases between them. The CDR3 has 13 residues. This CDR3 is CASSRGIGDTQYF. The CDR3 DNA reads TGCGCCAGCAGCCGCGGGATTGGAGATACGCAGTATTTT.

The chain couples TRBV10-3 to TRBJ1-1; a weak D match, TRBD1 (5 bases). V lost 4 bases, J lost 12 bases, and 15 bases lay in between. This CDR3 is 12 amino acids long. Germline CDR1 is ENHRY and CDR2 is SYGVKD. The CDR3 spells CAISAGGKPPFF. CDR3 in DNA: TGTGCCATCAGTGCGGGGGGAAAGCCCCCTTTCTTT.

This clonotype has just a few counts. This CDR3 is CASSSRYTDTQYF. In DNA form, the CDR3 reads TGTGCCAGCAGCTCTCGATACACAGATACGCAGTATTTT. J is TRBJ2-3 and V is TRBV7-6, with D uncertain. Between the trimmed V and J ends, which lost 4 bases and 2 bases, there was a span of 7 bases. CDR3 size: 13 residues. The germline CDR1 and CDR2 sequences are SGHVS and FNYEAQ.

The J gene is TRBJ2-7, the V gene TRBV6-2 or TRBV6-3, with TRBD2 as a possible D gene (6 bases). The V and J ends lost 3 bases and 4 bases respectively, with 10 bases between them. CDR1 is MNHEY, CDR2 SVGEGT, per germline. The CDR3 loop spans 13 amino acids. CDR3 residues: CASSYHGGYEQYF. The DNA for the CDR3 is TGTGCCAGCAGTTATCATGGGGGGTACGAGCAGTACTTC.

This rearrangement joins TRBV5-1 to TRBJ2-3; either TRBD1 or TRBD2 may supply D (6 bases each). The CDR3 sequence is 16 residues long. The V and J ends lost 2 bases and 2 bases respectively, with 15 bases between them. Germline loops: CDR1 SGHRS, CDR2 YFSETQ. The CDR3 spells CASSFSPGALTDTQYF. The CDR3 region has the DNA TGCGCCAGCAGCTTCTCCCCGGGGGCCCTCACAGATACGCAGTATTTT.

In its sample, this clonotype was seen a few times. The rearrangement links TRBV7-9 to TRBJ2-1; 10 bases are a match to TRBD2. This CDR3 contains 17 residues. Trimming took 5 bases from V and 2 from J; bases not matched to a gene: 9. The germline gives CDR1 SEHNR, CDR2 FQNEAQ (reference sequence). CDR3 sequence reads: CASSGAHSGGAYNEQFF. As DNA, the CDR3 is TGTGCCAGCAGCGGAGCACACAGCGGGGGGGCCTACAATGAGCAGTTCTTC. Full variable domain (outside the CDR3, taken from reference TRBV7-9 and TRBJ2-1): DTGVSQNPRHKITKRGQNVTFRCDPISEHNRLYWYRQTLGQGPEFLTYFQNEAQLEKSRLLSDRFSAERPKGSFSTLEIQRTEQGDSAMYLCASSGAHSGGAYNEQFFGPGTRLTVL.